Detailed here is one T cell receptor (beta chain). The data originate from a study of response to subunit inactivated influenza vaccine. TCRdb re-derived calls from the RT-PCR reads in MiXCR, one entry per CDR3 protein. The table records about 540,000 distinct CDR3 sequences, around 15% of them present only once. The germline CDR1 and CDR2 sequences are SGHAT and FQNNGV. Losses at the gene ends were 5 bases for V and 4 bases for J; bases not matched to a gene: 6. The CDR3 extends over 14 amino acids. The V and J genes are TRBV11-2 and TRBJ2-5, with 8 bases aligning to TRBD1. This TCR derives from a man between 45 and 60 years old who received an inactivated influenza vaccine. Sequencing was performed on PBMCs from blood, taken less than 13 days after vaccination. This CDR3 is CASSTRTGLETQYF. CDR3 DNA: TGTGCCAGCAGCACCCGGACAGGGTTAGAGACCCAGTACTTC.